These T cell receptor beta chains were read from a single sample in a study of cytomegalovirus exposure and HLA in healthy donors. TCRdb's copy holds only in-frame clones and misses some; the assay was immunoSEQ multiplex PCR. The table records hundreds of thousands of clones, 85% to 90% of them present only once. Sequencing input: PBMCs. The source is a young man in good health and CMV-seronegative. The CDR3 runs from the conserved cysteine through the conserved F or W. The D gene is left open where the match is weak. Clone size is stated in some rows and not others, as once, few, many or a class when expanded.

clone_size,d_call,j_call,v_call,cdr3_aa,cdr3_nt
few,.,TRBJ1-4,TRBV28,CASSPPTRGEKLFF,TGTGCCAGCAGTCCTCCAACCCGGGGTGAAAAACTGTTTTTT
.,TRBD1,TRBJ1-4,TRBV2,CGTDRGNEKLFF,TGTGGTACGGACAGGGGTAATGAAAAACTGTTTTTT
.,TRBD2,TRBJ2-2,TRBV27,CASTLSGGAGVTGELFF,TGTGCCAGTACCCTTAGCGGGGGGGCCGGGGTCACCGGGGAGCTGTTTTTT
few,TRBD1,TRBJ2-1,TRBV15,CATSRDREGGQGSLNEQFF,TGTGCCACCAGCAGAGATAGAGAGGGTGGACAGGGGTCTCTCAATGAGCAGTTCTTC
.,TRBD1,TRBJ1-1,TRBV6-1,CASNRDRGAILGAFF,TGTGCCAGCAACCGAGACAGGGGAGCAATTTTAGGAGCTTTCTTT
.,TRBD1,TRBJ1-6,TRBV23-1,CASSQSTPRGLGRSPLHF,TGCGCCAGCAGTCAATCCACACCCAGGGGGCTTGGAAGATCACCCCTCCACTTT
.,.,TRBJ2-3,TRBV29-1,CSVGGGSTDTQYF,TGCAGCGTTGGAGGCGGGAGCACAGATACGCAGTATTTT
.,.,TRBJ1-2,TRBV7-6,CASSFARGYGYTF,TGTGCCAGCAGCTTCGCAAGGGGCTATGGCTACACCTTC
.,TRBD1,TRBJ1-6,TRBV27,CASSLFGDRESPLHF,TGTGCCAGCAGTTTATTTGGGGACAGGGAATCACCCCTCCACTTT
.,TRBD1,TRBJ1-1,TRBV7-6,CASSLRQGAGTEAFF,TGTGCCAGCAGCCTGCGACAGGGGGCTGGCACTGAAGCTTTCTTT
.,.,TRBJ2-3,TRBV10-3,CATLSTDTQYF,TGTGCCACCCTGAGTACGGATACGCAGTATTTT
.,.,TRBJ1-2,TRBV4-1,CASSPLGPTAGYTF,TGCGCCAGCAGCCCCCTTGGGCCTACGGCTGGCTACACCTTC
.,TRBD1,TRBJ1-5,TRBV16,CASSQGQGGWNQPQHF,TGTGCCAGCAGCCAGGGACAGGGGGGATGGAATCAGCCCCAGCATTTT
once,.,TRBJ2-2,TRBV5-4,CAAFRQATGELFF,TGTGCCGCCTTTAGACAGGCCACCGGGGAGCTGTTTTTT
.,.,TRBJ2-2,TRBV12-5,CASGQGGTGELFF,TGTGCTAGTGGACAGGGGGGGACCGGGGAGCTGTTTTTT
.,.,TRBJ2-5,TRBV5-1,CASSLGARGLETQYF,TGCGCCAGCAGCTTGGGGGCCAGGGGCCTGGAGACCCAGTACTTC
.,.,TRBJ1-2,TRBV4-3,CASSQDPGNYGYTF,TGCGCCAGCAGCCAAGACCCGGGGAACTATGGCTACACCTTC
.,.,TRBJ2-1,TRBV9,CASSPREYNEQFF,TGTGCCAGCAGCCCCCGGGAGTACAATGAGCAGTTCTTC
.,TRBD1,TRBJ1-5,TRBV2,CASRQGDVSNQPQHF,TGTGCCAGCAGACAGGGGGACGTTAGCAATCAGCCCCAGCATTTT
.,.,TRBJ1-5,TRBV28,CASSLSGQPQHF,TGTGCCAGCAGTTTATCAGGGCAGCCCCAGCATTTT
.,.,TRBJ1-1,TRBV28,CASSFRNTEAFF,TGTGCCAGCAGTTTCCGGAACACTGAAGCTTTCTTT
few,.,TRBJ1-3,TRBV29-1,CSVGLARNTIYF,TGCAGCGTTGGGTTGGCGCGGAACACCATATATTTT
.,.,TRBJ1-6,TRBV6-1,CASTDTSPLHF,TGTGCCAGCACGGACACTTCACCCCTCCACTTT
few,.,TRBJ2-2,TRBV29-1,CSVVELAGELFF,TGCAGCGTTGTAGAGTTAGCCGGGGAGCTGTTTTTT
.,TRBD2,TRBJ2-2,TRBV5-8,CASSPSGGVTGELFF,TGTGCCAGCAGCCCGAGCGGGGGGGTCACCGGGGAGCTGTTTTTT
once,TRBD1,TRBJ2-7,TRBV18,CASSQYRGYEQYF,TGTGCCAGCTCACAGTACAGGGGCTACGAGCAGTACTTC
.,.,TRBJ2-3,TRBV19,CASSMGAVGTDTQYF,TGTGCCAGTAGTATGGGTGCGGTTGGCACAGATACGCAGTATTTT
.,TRBD1,TRBJ1-5,TRBV27,CASSTYRGRNQPQHF,TGTGCCAGCAGTACCTACAGGGGGCGGAATCAGCCCCAGCATTTT
.,.,TRBJ1-6,TRBV7-6,CASSLGSGALHF,TGTGCCAGCAGCTTGGGGAGTGGGGCCCTCCACTTT
.,.,TRBJ2-7,TRBV4-1,CASSQAEGDYEQYF,TGCGCCAGCAGCCAGGCCGAGGGAGACTACGAGCAGTACTTC
.,.,TRBJ1-2,TRBV28,CASSPGVRDGYTF,TGTGCCAGCAGTCCAGGGGTGCGTGATGGCTACACCTTC
.,.,TRBJ1-6,TRBV19,CASSLQGPNSPLHF,TGTGCCAGTAGCCTTCAGGGGCCTAATTCACCCCTCCACTTT
.,TRBD2,TRBJ2-3,TRBV19,CASSMFPTSGRWDTQYF,TGTGCCAGTAGTATGTTCCCGACTAGCGGGAGATGGGATACGCAGTATTTT
.,.,TRBJ2-7,TRBV5-1,CASGPGLSYEQYF,TGCGCCAGCGGTCCGGGACTCTCCTACGAGCAGTACTTC
.,.,TRBJ1-6,TRBV19,CASSIGNSPLHF,TGTGCCAGTAGTATCGGGAATTCACCCCTCCACTTT
.,.,TRBJ2-3,TRBV7-3,CASSLGSRRLADTQYF,TGTGCCAGCAGCTTAGGGAGTAGAAGGTTGGCAGATACGCAGTATTTT
.,.,TRBJ1-6,TRBV5-1,CASSLTSSYNSPLHF,TGCGCCAGCAGCTTGACGAGCTCCTATAATTCACCCCTCCACTTT
.,.,TRBJ2-1,TRBV7-9,CASISTVNEQFF,TGTGCCAGCATTTCTACGGTCAATGAGCAGTTCTTC
.,.,TRBJ2-1,TRBV12-5,CASGLVTLGGYNEQFF,TGTGCTAGTGGTTTGGTGACTTTGGGCGGGTACAATGAGCAGTTCTTC
.,.,TRBJ1-2,TRBV7-2,CASSPDSYGYTF,TGTGCCAGCAGCCCGGACAGCTATGGCTACACCTTC
.,TRBD1,TRBJ1-2,TRBV7-2,CASSLGTGRVDGYTF,TGTGCCAGCAGCTTAGGGACAGGCCGAGTGGATGGCTACACCTTC
.,.,TRBJ2-7,TRBV28,CASKEDRLYEQYF,TGTGCCAGCAAAGAGGACAGACTCTACGAGCAGTACTTC
.,TRBD1,TRBJ2-1,TRBV10-1,CASEPGQGTNEQFF,TGCGCCAGCGAACCGGGACAGGGAACCAATGAGCAGTTCTTC
.,.,TRBJ1-2,TRBV5-4,CASSLDAGSGYGYTF,TGTGCCAGCAGCTTGGACGCAGGCTCTGGCTATGGCTACACCTTC
.,.,TRBJ2-1,TRBV2,CASSEGLGREQFF,TGTGCCAGCAGTGAAGGACTGGGGAGGGAGCAGTTCTTC